This T cell receptor (beta chain) was obtained from a study of shared clonotypes between healthy human individuals. Germline V gene data show CDR1 as MNHEY and CDR2 as SVGAGI. The ends were cut back, 7 bases at V and 8 bases at J, with 14 bases in the middle. This CDR3 has 12 amino acids. Libraries were prepared by immunoSEQ multiplex PCR; TCRdb keeps only in-frame clonotypes and omits some of them. This sample carries about 2.5 million clones, approximately 90% of them seen once, and the ten largest clones take around 0.38%. The chain has TRBV6-5 and TRBJ1-2; no clear D. Sequenced material: naive CD4+ T cells from PBMCs. Indicated subset: CD45RA+ positively selected. This sequence was found in a man between 18 and 29 years old in good health. Some clones in this sample may be carry-over from other donors' samples. The CDR3 DNA reads TGTGCCAGCATCGGAGGGAAAGGCGGCTACACCTTC. Amino acid sequence: CASIGGKGGYTF.